This T cell receptor (beta chain) stems from a study of CXCR3-negative and CXCR3-positive naive CD8 T cells. Study-level findings and limits: Upon cryopreservation, CXCR3 expression partially decreased, and most assays used fresh PBMCs. Diversity proved comparably high across both naive subsets and much lower in memory CD8+ cells. For CXCR3-positive naive cells, TRB CDR3s were more hydrophobic than those of CXCR3-negative naive cells.

A word on this clonotype: Its specificity is unknown.

Researchers reported sorting every CD8+ T cell subset in triplicate, 300,000 to 350,000 cells per sort. A CD45RO-CCR7+CD27+CD95- profile was what naive CD8+ T cells displayed. From germline, CDR1 is MDHEN and CDR2 SYDVKM. There are 15 residues in the CDR3. Carrying UMI labels, the TRB cDNA libraries were prepared through 5' RACE. TCRdb processed the 5' RACE reads again and assigns one entry to each CDR3 protein, with no DNA. This repertoire includes more than 70,000 distinct CDR3 sequences. The sequence was obtained from a human donor in good health. Some clones in this sample may be carry-over from other donors' samples. V usage is TRBV28 and J usage is TRBJ2-7; TCRdb returns TRBD1, unconfirmable since there is no DNA. The sample consisted of naive CXCR3+ CD8+ T cells from blood. Subset here: CD45RO-CCR7+CD27+CD95- naive CD8+ T cells expressing CXCR3 (TNR3+). The CDR3 here is CASSLGQGAYYEQYF.